A single sample gave rise to the 14 T cell receptor beta chains below, sequenced in a study of cytomegalovirus exposure and HLA in healthy donors. The protocol was immunoSEQ multiplex PCR, while the TCRdb copy is restricted to in-frame clones and leaves out a portion. The sample includes approximately 260,000 clones, 86% of them seen just once. Input material: PBMCs. These TCRs come from a woman aged 25 to 39 in good health and CMV-seropositive.

The J gene is TRBJ1-4, the V gene TRBV2, with 10 bases matching TRBD1. Germline-derived CDR1 and CDR2 are SNHLY and FYNNEI. The CDR3 has 15 amino acids. Trimming at V came to 4 bases and at J to 8 bases, leaving 7 bases not matched to a gene. CDR3 coding DNA: TGTGCCAGCAGTGGGGACAGGGGATCTGGCGAAAAACTGTTTTTT. Amino acid sequence: CASSGDRGSGEKLFF.

The V gene is TRBV19, the J gene TRBJ2-5; maybe TRBD2 (5 bases). The CDR3 has 15 residues. V lost 6 bases and J 0 bases, leaving 14 bases between the germline ends. The V gene's germline CDR1 is LNHDA and CDR2 SQIVND (reference sequence). This CDR3 reads CASSERSWYQETQYF. The CDR3 DNA follows: TGTGCCAGTAGCGAGCGGTCCTGGTACCAAGAGACCCAGTACTTC.

The CDR3 nucleotides are TGTGCCAGCACCCCGCAGTGGGGCGCATACACTGAAGCTTTCTTT. This codes for CASTPQWGAYTEAFF. The chain joins TRBV11-2 to TRBJ1-1; possible D gene TRBD1, 5 bases. V lost 7 bases and J 3 bases, leaving 18 bases between the germline ends. This CDR3 is built from 15 residues. Germline V lookup: CDR1 SGHAT, CDR2 FQNNGV. Combining the CDR3 with reference TRBV11-2 and TRBJ1-1 gives the whole variable domain EAGVAQSPRYKIIEKRQSVAFWCNPISGHATLYWYQQILGQGPKLLIQFQNNGVVDDSQLPKDRFSAERLKGVDSTLKIQPAKLEDSAVYLCASTPQWGAYTEAFFGQGTRLTVV.

This clone appeared a single time. The V and J genes are TRBV28 and TRBJ1-4, with a tentative D call TRBD1 (6 bases). V lost 4 bases and J lost 8, with 11 bases in between. This CDR3 is 13 amino acids long. Germline lookup yields CDR1 MDHEN and CDR2 SYDVKM. The CDR3 region is CASSSGQMEKLFF. CDR3 nucleotides: TGTGCCAGCAGTTCCGGACAGATGGAAAAACTGTTTTTT.

The rearrangement joins TRBV2 to TRBJ2-5, with D possibly TRBD2 on 6 matching bases. Germline V gene lookup returns CDR1 SNHLY and CDR2 FYNNEI. V was clipped by 3 bases and J by 0 bases, with 14 bases between them. The CDR3 loop spans 16 amino acids. The DNA of the CDR3 is TGTGCCAGCAGTGAGTTTACTAGCAGATACCAAGAGACCCAGTACTTC. Protein product: CASSEFTSRYQETQYF.

In its sample, this clone was seen once. The gene calls are TRBV27 and TRBJ2-7; no clear D gene. The V and J ends lost 3 bases and 2 bases respectively, with 8 bases between them. CDR3 length: 13 amino acids. Per germline, CDR1 MNHEY and CDR2 SMNVEV (reference sequence). The CDR3 DNA reads TGTGCCAGCAGTTTTCTCACTCCCTACGAGCAGTACTTC. Translating it yields CASSFLTPYEQYF.

The chain joins TRBV7-2 to TRBJ2-7; 13 bases align to TRBD2. Germline V gene sequence: CDR1 SGHTA, CDR2 FQGNSA. The CDR3 runs to 18 residues. J was trimmed by 1 base and V by 5 bases; bases with no gene match: 11. CDR3 protein: CASSPGGTSGIKSYEQYF. In DNA, the CDR3 is TGTGCCAGCAGCCCCGGGGGGACTAGCGGGATTAAGTCCTACGAGCAGTACTTC. Combining the CDR3 with reference TRBV7-2 and TRBJ2-7 gives the whole variable domain GAGVSQSPSNKVTEKGKDVELRCDPISGHTALYWYRQSLGQGLEFLIYFQGNSAPDKSGLPSDRFSAERTGGSVSTLTIQRTQQEDSAVYLCASSPGGTSGIKSYEQYFGPGTRLTVT.

V is TRBV6-1 and J is TRBJ2-7; 13 nucleotides align to TRBD2. The V and J ends lost 2 bases and 7 bases, in that order; junction bases with no gene match: 8. Germline-derived CDR1 and CDR2 are MNHNS and SASEGT. This CDR3 is 16 amino acids long. CDR3 sequence reads: CASSELLAGGPLEQYF. The CDR3 nucleotides read TGTGCCAGCAGTGAACTACTAGCGGGAGGGCCGTTAGAGCAGTACTTC.

The chain employs TRBV9 and TRBJ2-7, with D perhaps matching TRBD2 (7 bases). V lost 0 bases and J 6 bases, leaving 19 bases between the germline ends. In germline, CDR1 is SGDLS, CDR2 YYNGEE. The length of the CDR3 is 16 residues. CDR3 nucleotide sequence: TGTGCCAGCAGCGTAGTTGCGGGGGCAGGGAGCCCCGAGCAGTACTTC. It specifies CASSVVAGAGSPEQYF. The full variable domain, completed using reference TRBV9 and TRBJ2-7, is DSGVTQTPKHLITATGQRVTLRCSPRSGDLSVYWYQQSLDQGLQFLIQYYNGEERAKGNILERFSAQQFPDLHSELNLSSLELGDSALYFCASSVVAGAGSPEQYFGPGTRLTVT.

The rearrangement links TRBV28 to TRBJ2-1, with 9 bases that match TRBD2. This CDR3 has 14 amino acids. V dropped 7 bases and J dropped 4; count of bases not matched to a gene: 5. Germline-derived CDR1 and CDR2 are MDHEN and SYDVKM. The CDR3 coding sequence is TGTGCCAGCACACTAGCGGGTTCATACAATGAGCAGTTCTTC. Residues: CASTLAGSYNEQFF.

The J gene is TRBJ1-1, the V gene TRBV30; D is possibly TRBD1 (5 bases). The CDR3 extends over 11 amino acids. Germline assignment: CDR1 GTSNPN and CDR2 SVGIG (reference sequence). CDR3 protein: CGRGGDTEAFF. CDR3 nucleotide sequence: TGTGGTCGTGGGGGGGACACTGAAGCTTTCTTT.

This chain uses TRBV27 with TRBJ2-7, with 7 bases matching TRBD1. CDR1 MNHEY and CDR2 SMNVEV come from the germline V gene (reference sequence). Trimming cost V 2 bases and J 3 bases; bases outside gene matches: 4. This CDR3 comprises 14 residues. The CDR3 here is CASSLNQGDYEQYF. Written as DNA, the CDR3 is TGTGCCAGCAGTTTAAATCAGGGGGACTACGAGCAGTACTTC.

The J gene is TRBJ2-5, the V gene TRBV18; D is perhaps TRBD2 (5 bases). The length of the CDR3 is 14 residues. V was pared by 1 base and J by 3 bases, with 9 bases between. Per germline, CDR1 KGHSH and CDR2 LQKENI. The CDR3 sequence is CASSPLVGKETQYF. The CDR3 DNA reads as TGTGCCAGCTCACCACTAGTCGGGAAAGAGACCCAGTACTTC.

The chain has TRBV10-3 and TRBJ1-1, with no clear D. CDR1 and CDR2 (germline): ENHRY, SYGVKD. The length of the CDR3 is 16 residues. Trimming took 2 bases from V and 5 from J, leaving 18 bases between them. In DNA form, the CDR3 reads TGTGCCATCAGTGAGCGACGGGTTATTGCCACTACTGAAGCTTTCTTT. This codes for CAISERRVIATTEAFF.